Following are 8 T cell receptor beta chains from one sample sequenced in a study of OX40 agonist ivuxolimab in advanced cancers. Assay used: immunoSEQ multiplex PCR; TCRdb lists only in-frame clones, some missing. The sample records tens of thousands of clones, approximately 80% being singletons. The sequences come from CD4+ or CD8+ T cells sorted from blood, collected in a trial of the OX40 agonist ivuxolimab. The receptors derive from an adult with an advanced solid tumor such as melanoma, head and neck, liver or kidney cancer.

The CDR3 DNA reads TGTGCCAGCAGTTACTCGGCGGGCCAATTCACAGATACGCAGTATTTT. This codes for CASSYSAGQFTDTQYF. The gene calls are TRBV6-5 and TRBJ2-3, with D possibly TRBD2 on 5 matching bases. V lost 0 bases to trimming and J lost 2 bases, with 12 bases between them. This CDR3 region has 16 residues. Germline V gives CDR1 MNHEY, CDR2 SVGAGI.

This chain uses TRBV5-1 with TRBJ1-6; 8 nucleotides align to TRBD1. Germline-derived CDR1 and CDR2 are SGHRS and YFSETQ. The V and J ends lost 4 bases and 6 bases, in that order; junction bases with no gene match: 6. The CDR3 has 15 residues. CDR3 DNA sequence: TGCGCCAGCAGCCTCGGACAGGGTGGTAATTCACCCCTCCACTTT. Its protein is CASSLGQGGNSPLHF.

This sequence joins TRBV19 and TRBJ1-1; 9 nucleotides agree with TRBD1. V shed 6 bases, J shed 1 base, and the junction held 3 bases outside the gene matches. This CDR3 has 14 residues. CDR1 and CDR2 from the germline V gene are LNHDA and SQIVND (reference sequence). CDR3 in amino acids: CASSMGQGNTEAFF. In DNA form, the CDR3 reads TGTGCCAGTAGCATGGGACAGGGGAACACTGAAGCTTTCTTT.

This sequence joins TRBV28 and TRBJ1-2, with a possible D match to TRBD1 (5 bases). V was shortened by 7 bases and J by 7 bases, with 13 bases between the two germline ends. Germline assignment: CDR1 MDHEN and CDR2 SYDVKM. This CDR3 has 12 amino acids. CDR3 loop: CASTTGTSGYTF. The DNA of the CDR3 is TGTGCCAGCACTACCGGGACGAGTGGCTACACCTTC.

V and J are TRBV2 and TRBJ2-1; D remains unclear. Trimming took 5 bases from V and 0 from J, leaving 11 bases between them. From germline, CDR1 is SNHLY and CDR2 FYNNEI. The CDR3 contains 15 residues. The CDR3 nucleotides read TGTGCCAGCAGTCTACAGCGTTCCTCCTACAATGAGCAGTTCTTC. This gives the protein CASSLQRSSYNEQFF. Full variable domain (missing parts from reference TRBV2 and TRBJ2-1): EPEVTQTPSHQVTQMGQEVILRCVPISNHLYFYWYRQILGQKVEFLVSFYNNEISEKSEIFDDQFSVERPDGSNFTLKIRSTKLEDSAMYFCASSLQRSSYNEQFFGPGTRLTVL.

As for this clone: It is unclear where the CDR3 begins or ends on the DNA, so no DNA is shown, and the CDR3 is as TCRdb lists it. The CDR3 region is CASSRTSMRPSSSSTLPFF. The V call is TRBV7-2, the J call TRBJ2-1; the table's D call, TRBD2, was not checked against the DNA. Germline CDR1 SGHTA, CDR2 FQGNSA. The CDR3 region is 19 residues in length, termini included.

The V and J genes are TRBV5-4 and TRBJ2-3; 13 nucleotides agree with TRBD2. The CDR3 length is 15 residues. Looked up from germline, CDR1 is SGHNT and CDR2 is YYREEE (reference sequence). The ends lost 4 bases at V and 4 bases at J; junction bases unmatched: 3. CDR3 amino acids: CASSRTSGGSDTQYF. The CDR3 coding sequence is TGTGCCAGCAGCCGGACTAGCGGGGGATCAGATACGCAGTATTTT.

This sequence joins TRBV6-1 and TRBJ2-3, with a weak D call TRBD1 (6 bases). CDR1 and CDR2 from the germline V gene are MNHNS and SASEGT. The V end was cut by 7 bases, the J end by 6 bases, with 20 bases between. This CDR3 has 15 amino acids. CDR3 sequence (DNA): TGTGCCAGCACACTACAGACAGGAGCAGGGGATACGCAGTATTTT. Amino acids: CASTLQTGAGDTQYF.